This is a list of T cell receptor beta chains from one sample in a study of OX40 agonist ivuxolimab in advanced cancers. Only in-frame clones appear in the TCRdb table, and some are missing; sequencing was by immunoSEQ multiplex PCR. This table holds 15,000 to 25,000 clones, roughly three quarters found once. Sample: CD4+ or CD8+ T cells sorted from blood, taken in a trial of the OX40 agonist ivuxolimab. The receptors here all came from an adult with an advanced solid tumor such as melanoma, head and neck, liver or kidney cancer. The CDR3 runs from the conserved cysteine through the conserved F or W. Fields, in order: clone size, J gene, V gene, D gene, CDR3 protein, CDR3 DNA. The D gene is left open where the match is weak. Clone sizes are given selectively: once, few, many, or a class where the clone is expanded.

clone size: .; J gene: TRBJ2-5; V gene: TRBV19; D gene: .; CDR3 protein: CASSISGFGQETQYF; CDR3 DNA: TGTGCCAGTAGTATATCAGGGTTCGGTCAAGAGACCCAGTACTTC
clone size: .; J gene: TRBJ1-2; V gene: TRBV6-5; D gene: .; CDR3 protein: CASSPYRQSYGYTF; CDR3 DNA: TGTGCCAGCAGTCCCTACCGACAGTCCTATGGCTACACCTTC
clone size: .; J gene: TRBJ1-1; V gene: TRBV27; D gene: .; CDR3 protein: CASSTSIRGITEAFF; CDR3 DNA: TGTGCCAGCAGTACCTCTATCCGCGGCATCACTGAAGCTTTCTTT
clone size: once; J gene: TRBJ2-7; V gene: TRBV5-8; D gene: TRBD1; CDR3 protein: CASSLVWTGVEQYF; CDR3 DNA: TGTGCCAGCAGCTTGGTTTGGACAGGGGTCGAGCAGTACTTC
clone size: .; J gene: TRBJ2-2; V gene: TRBV5-5; D gene: TRBD1; CDR3 protein: CASSIASWGTGGTGELFF; CDR3 DNA: TGTGCCAGCAGTATAGCCTCCTGGGGGACAGGGGGCACCGGGGAGCTGTTTTTT
clone size: .; J gene: TRBJ2-3; V gene: TRBV2; D gene: TRBD1; CDR3 protein: CASSEMSGGADTQYF; CDR3 DNA: TGTGCCAGCAGTGAAATGTCAGGGGGCGCAGATACGCAGTATTTT
clone size: .; J gene: TRBJ2-7; V gene: TRBV7-8; D gene: TRBD2; CDR3 protein: CASSLARLAGEQYF; CDR3 DNA: TGTGCCAGCAGCTTAGCCAGACTAGCTGGCGAGCAGTACTTC
clone size: .; J gene: TRBJ2-7; V gene: TRBV28; D gene: .; CDR3 protein: CASSPSGDEQYF; CDR3 DNA: TGTGCCAGCAGCCCCTCGGGGGACGAGCAGTACTTC
clone size: .; J gene: TRBJ2-7; V gene: TRBV18; D gene: TRBD1; CDR3 protein: CASPRTGVYEQYF; CDR3 DNA: TGTGCCAGCCCCCGGACAGGGGTGTACGAGCAGTACTTC
clone size: medium-sized; J gene: TRBJ2-7; V gene: TRBV18; D gene: TRBD2; CDR3 protein: CASSQRELAGPEAEQYF; CDR3 DNA: TGTGCCAGCTCCCAACGCGAACTAGCGGGGCCAGAAGCGGAGCAGTACTTC
clone size: large; J gene: TRBJ1-5; V gene: TRBV9; D gene: TRBD1; CDR3 protein: CASSPTAGTGNQPQHF; CDR3 DNA: TGTGCCAGCAGCCCTACCGCCGGGACAGGGAATCAGCCCCAGCATTTT
clone size: .; J gene: TRBJ2-7; V gene: TRBV4-2; D gene: .; CDR3 protein: CASSQVVNVQGDEQYF; CDR3 DNA: TGTGCCAGCAGCCAAGTGGTAAATGTCCAAGGAGACGAGCAGTACTTC
clone size: .; J gene: TRBJ2-1; V gene: TRBV11-2; D gene: TRBD2; CDR3 protein: CASSLLAGGPNEQFF; CDR3 DNA: TGTGCCAGCAGCTTATTAGCGGGGGGGCCAAATGAGCAGTTCTTC
clone size: .; J gene: TRBJ2-1; V gene: TRBV7-8; D gene: .; CDR3 protein: CASSVPFTGSYNEQFF; CDR3 DNA: TGTGCCAGCAGCGTTCCCTTCACTGGGTCCTACAATGAGCAGTTCTTC
clone size: .; J gene: TRBJ1-1; V gene: TRBV2; D gene: TRBD1; CDR3 protein: CASSLTRGLLNEAFF; CDR3 DNA: TGTGCCAGCAGTTTAACCAGGGGGCTCTTGAATGAAGCTTTCTTT
clone size: .; J gene: TRBJ2-6; V gene: TRBV19; D gene: TRBD1; CDR3 protein: CASSIFITGAAGANVLTF; CDR3 DNA: TGTGCCAGTAGTATTTTCATTACAGGGGCGGCTGGGGCCAACGTCCTGACTTTC
clone size: .; J gene: TRBJ2-1; V gene: TRBV13; D gene: .; CDR3 protein: CASSFNQGLNEQFF; CDR3 DNA: TGTGCCAGCAGCTTCAACCAAGGACTCAATGAGCAGTTCTTC
clone size: .; J gene: TRBJ1-1; V gene: TRBV5-1; D gene: .; CDR3 protein: CASSLDGSTNTEAFF; CDR3 DNA: TGCGCCAGCAGCTTGGATGGGTCTACGAACACTGAAGCTTTCTTT
clone size: few; J gene: TRBJ2-7; V gene: TRBV4-1; D gene: .; CDR3 protein: CASSQEARGTYEQYF; CDR3 DNA: TGCGCCAGCAGCCAAGAAGCCAGAGGTACCTACGAGCAGTACTTC
clone size: few; J gene: TRBJ1-4; V gene: TRBV5-1; D gene: TRBD1; CDR3 protein: CASSFGTGNEKLFF; CDR3 DNA: TGCGCCAGCAGCTTCGGGACAGGGAATGAAAAACTGTTTTTT
clone size: once; J gene: TRBJ2-7; V gene: TRBV4-2; D gene: .; CDR3 protein: CASSLSGTTYEQYF; CDR3 DNA: TGTGCCAGCAGCTTGTCAGGGACGACCTACGAGCAGTACTTC
clone size: .; J gene: TRBJ2-3; V gene: TRBV27; D gene: TRBD2; CDR3 protein: CASSTLAGGFTDTQYF; CDR3 DNA: TGTGCCAGCAGTACCCTAGCGGGAGGATTCACAGATACGCAGTATTTT
clone size: .; J gene: TRBJ2-7; V gene: TRBV28; D gene: TRBD1; CDR3 protein: CASSLDWTGGFYEQYF; CDR3 DNA: TGTGCCAGCAGTTTAGATTGGACAGGGGGATTCTACGAGCAGTACTTC
clone size: .; J gene: TRBJ2-1; V gene: TRBV20-1; D gene: .; CDR3 protein: CSAIADNEQFF; CDR3 DNA: TGCAGTGCTATAGCGGACAATGAGCAGTTCTTC
clone size: .; J gene: TRBJ2-7; V gene: TRBV5-6; D gene: TRBD2; CDR3 protein: CASSSRTRPGGEQYF; CDR3 DNA: TGTGCCAGCAGCTCGCGGACTCGCCCGGGAGGCGAGCAGTACTTC
clone size: .; J gene: TRBJ1-5; V gene: TRBV6-5; D gene: .; CDR3 protein: CASSVDQGGIQPQHF; CDR3 DNA: TGTGCCAGCAGTGTAGACCAGGGCGGTATCCAGCCCCAGCATTTT
clone size: .; J gene: TRBJ2-1; V gene: TRBV4-1; D gene: TRBD2; CDR3 protein: CASSQDLAGGNNEQFF; CDR3 DNA: TGCGCCAGCAGCCAAGATCTAGCGGGGGGAAACAATGAGCAGTTCTTC
clone size: .; J gene: TRBJ2-6; V gene: TRBV29-1; D gene: .; CDR3 protein: CSVVNNPGSGANVLTF; CDR3 DNA: TGCAGCGTTGTTAACAACCCGGGCTCTGGGGCCAACGTCCTGACTTTC
clone size: .; J gene: TRBJ2-7; V gene: TRBV13; D gene: .; CDR3 protein: CASSLGGSYEQYF; CDR3 DNA: TGTGCCAGCAGCTTGGGCGGCTCCTACGAGCAGTACTTC
clone size: .; J gene: TRBJ2-7; V gene: TRBV7-2; D gene: TRBD1; CDR3 protein: CASSLSPTGVDYEQYF; CDR3 DNA: TGTGCCAGCAGCTTATCTCCGACAGGGGTTGACTACGAGCAGTACTTC
clone size: .; J gene: TRBJ2-7; V gene: TRBV27; D gene: TRBD2; CDR3 protein: CASSLGTSSEQYF; CDR3 DNA: TGTGCCAGCAGTTTAGGGACTAGCAGCGAGCAGTACTTC
clone size: few; J gene: TRBJ2-7; V gene: TRBV2; D gene: TRBD2; CDR3 protein: CASRGPTSGSSYEQYF; CDR3 DNA: TGTGCCAGCAGGGGGCCCACTAGCGGGAGCTCCTACGAGCAGTACTTC
clone size: .; J gene: TRBJ2-1; V gene: TRBV11-2; D gene: .; CDR3 protein: CASSLDRGPEQFF; CDR3 DNA: TGTGCCAGCAGCTTAGATCGGGGTCCCGAGCAGTTCTTC
clone size: few; J gene: TRBJ1-1; V gene: TRBV15; D gene: .; CDR3 protein: CATSREGSGGPGTEAFF; CDR3 DNA: TGTGCCACCAGCAGAGAGGGATCCGGGGGGCCAGGCACTGAAGCTTTCTTT
clone size: .; J gene: TRBJ2-3; V gene: TRBV4-1; D gene: .; CDR3 protein: CASSPPGLDTQYF; CDR3 DNA: TGCGCCAGCAGCCCCCCCGGCTTGGATACGCAGTATTTT
clone size: .; J gene: TRBJ2-3; V gene: TRBV19; D gene: .; CDR3 protein: CASSLGSREADTQYF; CDR3 DNA: TGTGCCAGTAGCTTAGGAAGCAGAGAGGCAGATACGCAGTATTTT
clone size: .; J gene: TRBJ1-2; V gene: TRBV4-1; D gene: TRBD1; CDR3 protein: CASSPLLGQVDYGYTF; CDR3 DNA: TGCGCCAGCAGCCCCTTACTCGGACAGGTGGACTATGGCTACACCTTC
clone size: .; J gene: TRBJ2-7; V gene: TRBV10-2; D gene: .; CDR3 protein: CASKGTSSYEQYF; CDR3 DNA: TGCGCCAGCAAAGGTACATCCTCCTACGAGCAGTACTTC
clone size: .; J gene: TRBJ2-7; V gene: TRBV2; D gene: .; CDR3 protein: CARQADYSYEQYF; CDR3 DNA: TGTGCCAGGCAAGCGGATTACTCCTACGAGCAGTACTTC
clone size: few; J gene: TRBJ2-5; V gene: TRBV11-2; D gene: .; CDR3 protein: CASSLVPSGMQETQYF; CDR3 DNA: TGTGCCAGCAGCTTAGTTCCCTCCGGAATGCAAGAGACCCAGTACTTC
clone size: .; J gene: TRBJ1-2; V gene: TRBV7-9; D gene: .; CDR3 protein: CASSFGGGDYGYTF; CDR3 DNA: TGTGCCAGCAGCTTTGGAGGGGGGGACTATGGCTACACCTTC
clone size: .; J gene: TRBJ2-7; V gene: TRBV19; D gene: TRBD1; CDR3 protein: CASSSEGTGIYEQYF; CDR3 DNA: TGTGCCAGTAGTAGCGAAGGGACAGGCATATACGAGCAGTACTTC
clone size: .; J gene: TRBJ2-7; V gene: TRBV10-2; D gene: TRBD1; CDR3 protein: CASRIGGDEQYF; CDR3 DNA: TGCGCCAGCAGGATAGGGGGCGACGAGCAGTACTTC
clone size: .; J gene: TRBJ1-1; V gene: TRBV5-5; D gene: .; CDR3 protein: CASKNTEAFF; CDR3 DNA: TGTGCCAGCAAGAACACTGAAGCTTTCTTT
clone size: .; J gene: TRBJ2-7; V gene: TRBV5-4; D gene: TRBD2; CDR3 protein: CASSKSGGASGSYEQYF; CDR3 DNA: TGTGCCAGCAGCAAAAGCGGGGGGGCCTCCGGCTCCTACGAGCAGTACTTC
clone size: .; J gene: TRBJ1-6; V gene: TRBV5-6; D gene: TRBD1; CDR3 protein: CASSLRTGGVSPLHF; CDR3 DNA: TGTGCCAGCAGCTTGAGGACAGGGGGCGTGTCACCCCTCCACTTT
clone size: .; J gene: TRBJ2-3; V gene: TRBV7-3; D gene: TRBD2; CDR3 protein: CASSYSGGTDTQYF; CDR3 DNA: TGTGCCAGCAGCTATAGCGGGGGGACAGATACGCAGTATTTT
clone size: medium-sized; J gene: TRBJ1-1; V gene: TRBV4-2; D gene: .; CDR3 protein: CASSQLGQNTEAFF; CDR3 DNA: TGTGCCAGCAGCCAACTAGGACAGAACACTGAAGCTTTCTTT
clone size: .; J gene: TRBJ2-1; V gene: TRBV9; D gene: TRBD2; CDR3 protein: CASSVGSSGADNEQFF; CDR3 DNA: TGTGCCAGCAGCGTAGGGTCTAGCGGGGCTGACAATGAGCAGTTCTTC
clone size: .; J gene: TRBJ2-7; V gene: TRBV7-2; D gene: TRBD1; CDR3 protein: CASSFPGQTLTYEQYF; CDR3 DNA: TGTGCCAGCAGCTTCCCGGGACAGACACTCACCTACGAGCAGTACTTC
clone size: few; J gene: TRBJ2-2; V gene: TRBV6-1; D gene: .; CDR3 protein: CASSEGTGELFF; CDR3 DNA: TGTGCCAGCAGTGAAGGGACCGGGGAGCTGTTTTTT
clone size: .; J gene: TRBJ2-7; V gene: TRBV9; D gene: .; CDR3 protein: CASSIEAGQSTYEQYF; CDR3 DNA: TGTGCCAGCAGCATCGAAGCGGGACAGTCTACTTACGAGCAGTACTTC
clone size: .; J gene: TRBJ2-7; V gene: TRBV5-3; D gene: .; CDR3 protein: CASSRLGLYEQYF; CDR3 DNA: TGTGCCAGCAGCAGACTAGGACTCTACGAGCAGTACTTC
clone size: .; J gene: TRBJ1-5; V gene: TRBV30; D gene: .; CDR3 protein: CAWSEPLFDGTANQPQHF; CDR3 DNA: TGTGCCTGGAGTGAGCCCCTTTTCGACGGTACTGCCAATCAGCCCCAGCATTTT
clone size: .; J gene: TRBJ2-7; V gene: TRBV21-1; D gene: .; CDR3 protein: CAPVRPTYEQYF; CDR3 DNA: TGTGCCCCCGTGCGGCCAACCTACGAGCAGTACTTC
clone size: .; J gene: TRBJ1-4; V gene: TRBV7-2; D gene: .; CDR3 protein: CASSPGTAGTNEKLFF; CDR3 DNA: TGTGCCAGCAGTCCAGGTACAGCTGGAACTAATGAAAAACTGTTTTTT
clone size: once; J gene: TRBJ2-1; V gene: TRBV27; D gene: TRBD2; CDR3 protein: CASSPGTTDNEQFF; CDR3 DNA: TGTGCCAGCAGTCCCGGGACTACAGACAATGAGCAGTTCTTC
clone size: .; J gene: TRBJ2-1; V gene: TRBV7-9; D gene: TRBD2; CDR3 protein: CASSPPSGRTVNEQFF; CDR3 DNA: TGTGCCAGCAGCCCTCCTAGCGGGAGGACCGTCAATGAGCAGTTCTTC